This T cell receptor beta chain was documented in a study of T cell changes during pregnancy in multiple sclerosis. From germline, CDR1 is SQVTM and CDR2 ANQGSEA. With 4 bases clipped from V and 6 bases from J, the junction kept 2 bases outside the gene matches. The CDR3 totals 11 residues. TCRdb's table, derived via immunoSEQ multiplex PCR, lists solely in-frame clones and lacks some. The table has tens of thousands of clones, approximately 92% seen once; the top ten hold just under 2%. This TCR came from a female donor with multiple sclerosis, enrolled in a pregnancy study. Sequenced material: peripheral blood, taken in the second trimester of pregnancy. The chain employs TRBV29-1 and TRBJ1-2; TRBD1 aligns across 7 bases. CDR3 DNA sequence: TGCAGCGTTGTGGGACAGAATGGCTACACCTTC. Its translation is CSVVGQNGYTF.